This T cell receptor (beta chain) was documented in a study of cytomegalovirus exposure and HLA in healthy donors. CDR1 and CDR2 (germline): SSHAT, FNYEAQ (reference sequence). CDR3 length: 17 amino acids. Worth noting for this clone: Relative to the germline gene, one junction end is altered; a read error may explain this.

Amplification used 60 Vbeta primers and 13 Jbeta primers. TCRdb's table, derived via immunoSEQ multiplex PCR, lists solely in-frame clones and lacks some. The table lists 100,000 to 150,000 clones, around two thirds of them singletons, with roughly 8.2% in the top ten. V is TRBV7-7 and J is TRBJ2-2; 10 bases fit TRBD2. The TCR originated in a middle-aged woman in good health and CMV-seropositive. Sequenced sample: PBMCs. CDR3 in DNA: TGTGCTAGCAGCCGCAGCGGGGGGGGATCGGACACCGGGGAGCTGTTTTTT. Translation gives CASSRSGGGSDTGELFF.